One sample yielded the 29 T cell receptor beta chains listed below, sequenced in a study of identical twins. From the 5' RACE reads, TCRdb called clonotypes with MiXCR, one entry per CDR3 protein. The profile covers hundreds of thousands of distinct CDR3 sequences, with less than 10% appearing a single time and around 0.95% taken by the ten largest. The data also belong to a second study, concerning yellow fever vaccine responses in identical twins.

Sequencing was performed on PBMCs. The origin of the receptors is a woman under 30 in good health.

The table lists this clonotype with a few counts. V usage is TRBV7-6 and J usage is TRBJ2-7; the match to TRBD2 covers 10 bases. The trim removed 0 bases at V and 3 bases at J, leaving 5 bases unmatched. The CDR3 is 16 residues long. Germline V lookup: CDR1 SGHVS, CDR2 FNYEAQ. This CDR3 is CASSLALAGGLYEQYF. DNA for the CDR3: TGTGCCAGCAGCTTAGCGTTAGCGGGGGGACTCTACGAGCAGTACTTC.

This sequence joins TRBV12-5 and TRBJ2-1, with no clear D. The length of the CDR3 is 11 residues. Trimming removed 2 bases from V and 14 bases from J, with 10 bases in between. Germline V gives CDR1 LGHNT, CDR2 FRNRAP. In nucleotides, the CDR3 is TGTGCTAGTGGTTTGAACGATCTGAAGTTCTTC. The encoded protein is CASGLNDLKFF.

This clonotype was observed many times. The chain employs TRBV10-3 and TRBJ2-1; D is tentatively TRBD1 or TRBD2 (5 bases each). The germline gives CDR1 ENHRY, CDR2 SYGVKD. V lost 2 bases, J lost 1 base, and 6 bases lay in between. CDR3 length equals 14 residues. CDR3 region: CAISEGGSYNEQFF. CDR3 DNA: TGTGCCATCAGTGAGGGGGGTTCCTACAATGAGCAGTTCTTC.

The rearrangement links TRBV10-3 to TRBJ2-5, with TRBD1 identical over 7 bases. After removal of 5 bases from V and 5 bases from J, the junction contained 8 bases not matched to a gene. This CDR3 comprises 14 residues. CDR1 ENHRY and CDR2 SYGVKD come from the germline V gene. The CDR3 DNA follows: TGTGCCATCAGTCTAGGACAGGCGGGTGAGACCCAGTACTTC. It is translated as CAISLGQAGETQYF.

This clonotype was observed at least ten times. The chain combines TRBV7-6 with TRBJ1-1; D is ambiguous. This CDR3 is built from 14 residues. With 1 base removed from V and 7 bases from J, the gap between germline ends came to 13 bases. CDR1 and CDR2 from the germline V gene are SGHVS and FNYEAQ. CDR3 sequence: CASSLVLGGREAFF. CDR3 sequence (DNA): TGTGCCAGCAGCTTAGTTCTGGGAGGTCGTGAAGCTTTCTTT. The entire variable domain, with the rest obtained from reference TRBV7-6 and TRBJ1-1, is as follows: GAGVSQSPRYKVTKRGQDVALRCDPISGHVSLYWYRQALGQGPEFLTYFNYEAQQDKSGLPNDRFSAERPEGSISTLTIQRTEQRDSAMYRCASSLVLGGREAFFGQGTRLTVV.

The chain employs TRBV6-1 and TRBJ2-3; D is possibly TRBD2 (7 bases). CDR1 and CDR2 (germline): MNHNS, SASEGT. V shed 6 bases and J shed 4 bases, with 17 bases lying between them. This CDR3 region has 15 residues. The CDR3 DNA follows: TGTGCCAGCAGCCCCATGGGGGGGCTCTCAGATACGCAGTATTTT. Encoded protein: CASSPMGGLSDTQYF.

This clonotype was counted only a few times. The chain links TRBV7-9 to TRBJ1-4, with a possible D match to TRBD1 (6 bases). The V end was cut by 2 bases, the J end by 4 bases, with 14 bases between. There are 16 residues in the CDR3. CDR1 and CDR2 from the germline V gene are SEHNR and FQNEAQ (reference sequence). The CDR3 region has the DNA TGTGCCAGCAGCTTACGTACTGAGGGGGTTAATGAAAAACTGTTTTTT. Amino acid sequence: CASSLRTEGVNEKLFF.

CDR3 loop: CASSYDPRGFGEQYF. CDR3 coding DNA: TGTGCCAGCAGTTACGACCCGAGGGGGTTTGGCGAGCAGTACTTC. The V gene is TRBV6-5, the J gene TRBJ2-7, with D perhaps TRBD1 (6 bases). Trimming removed 2 bases from V and 6 bases from J, with 17 bases in between. The germline gives CDR1 MNHEY, CDR2 SVGAGI. This CDR3 is 15 amino acids long.

The chain has TRBV7-2 and TRBJ2-7, with TRBD2 identical over 13 bases. The germline CDR1 and CDR2 sequences are SGHTA and FQGNSA. The CDR3 is made up of 16 amino acids. V shed 1 base, J shed 4 bases, and the junction held 4 bases outside the gene matches. The CDR3: CASSLGGLAGSYEQYF. Here the CDR3 DNA reads TGTGCCAGCAGCTTAGGGGGACTAGCGGGATCTTACGAGCAGTACTTC.

The sample holds a few counts of this clonotype. V usage is TRBV6-2 or TRBV6-3 and J usage is TRBJ2-1; no firm D call. The CDR3 runs 13 residues. In germline, CDR1 is MNHEY, CDR2 SVGEGT. V dropped 2 bases and J dropped 7 bases, with 9 bases sitting between them. CDR3 bases: TGTGCCAGCAGTTACGGAGCGAATAATGAGCAGTTCTTC. Its protein product is CASSYGANNEQFF.

This clonotype was seen many times. This rearrangement joins TRBV7-6 to TRBJ2-1; the D gene is possibly TRBD1 (6 bases). Germline CDR1 SGHVS, CDR2 FNYEAQ. Trimming stripped 5 bases from V and 9 bases from J, with 17 bases between. This CDR3 spans 14 amino acids. This chain's CDR3 is CASSPVLGAVEQFF. The DNA for the CDR3 is TGTGCCAGCAGCCCCGTTTTGGGGGCGGTTGAGCAGTTCTTC.

This clonotype has just a few counts. This chain links TRBV4-2 with TRBJ2-2; D gene unclear. The germline V gene has CDR1 LGHNA and CDR2 YNFKEQ. The CDR3 sequence is 15 residues long. The V gene lost 4 bases and the J gene lost 3 bases, with 12 bases spanning the gap. CDR3 DNA: TGTGCCAGCAGCCCCGTGGTAGCTGACACCGGGGAGCTGTTTTTT. Encoded protein: CASSPVVADTGELFF.

The table lists this clonotype with many counts. The chain combines TRBV10-3 with TRBJ2-5; 10 bases agree with TRBD1. The CDR3 is 14 amino acids. Germline V gene lookup returns CDR1 ENHRY and CDR2 SYGVKD. The junction had 4 bases not matched to a gene; V was cut back by 4 bases and J by 5 bases. CDR3: CAISGDRGDETQYF. In nucleotides, the CDR3 is TGTGCCATCAGTGGGGACAGGGGCGATGAGACCCAGTACTTC.

The rearrangement uses TRBV12-5 and TRBJ2-3, with unresolved D. This CDR3 is 14 amino acids long. Germline-derived CDR1 and CDR2 are LGHNT and FRNRAP. Trimming cost V 3 bases and J 0 bases, with 7 bases left between them. CDR3 DNA: TGTGCTAGTGGTTTAACCGCTAGCACAGATACGCAGTATTTT. Translation: CASGLTASTDTQYF.

Only a few counts were recorded for this clonotype. The CDR3 coding sequence is TGCGCCAGCAGCCCGCTAGACTCGAACACCGGGGAGCTGTTTTTT. It translates to CASSPLDSNTGELFF. The chain uses TRBV5-1 and TRBJ2-2, with unresolved D. Trimming stripped 4 bases from V and 0 bases from J, with 10 bases between. The CDR3 sequence is 15 residues long. Germline-derived CDR1 and CDR2 are SGHRS and YFSETQ.

This clonotype was counted ten times or more. The V gene is TRBV12-3 or TRBV12-4, the J gene TRBJ2-3, with 9 bases aligning to TRBD2. The CDR3 totals 15 residues. The V segment lost 6 bases and the J segment 3 bases; nucleotides outside the gene matches: 7. The CDR3 bases are TGTGCCAGCAGCGTCAGCGGGGGGCGTACAGATACGCAGTATTTT. This gives the protein CASSVSGGRTDTQYF.

V usage is TRBV20-1 and J usage is TRBJ2-7; 11 bases map to TRBD1. The CDR3 consists of 13 residues. V gave up 4 bases and J gave up 6 bases; unmatched junction bases: 5. In germline, CDR1 is DFQATT, CDR2 SNEGSKA (reference sequence). The CDR3 sequence: CSATGTGGIEQYF. CDR3 DNA sequence: TGCAGTGCTACCGGGACAGGGGGGATCGAGCAGTACTTC.

The J gene is TRBJ1-4, the V gene TRBV27; D uncertain. CDR3 length: 16 amino acids. With 2 bases removed from V and 0 bases from J, the gap between germline ends came to 10 bases. Looked up from germline, CDR1 is MNHEY and CDR2 is SMNVEV (reference sequence). Written as DNA, the CDR3 is TGTGCCAGCAGTTTACACTTAAGGACAACTAATGAAAAACTGTTTTTT. This codes for CASSLHLRTTNEKLFF.

This clonotype came up a few times. The chain has TRBV6-2 or TRBV6-3 and TRBJ2-3; no definite D call. The V gene's germline CDR1 is MNHEY and CDR2 SVGEGT. The CDR3 has 14 amino acids. V was trimmed by 3 bases and J by 2 bases, leaving 9 bases between them. The CDR3 DNA follows: TGTGCCAGCAGTTATCCATCCACCACAGATACGCAGTATTTT. This translates into CASSYPSTTDTQYF.

V is TRBV7-8 and J is TRBJ2-7; D is perhaps TRBD2 (6 bases). This CDR3 comprises 15 residues. Germline lookup yields CDR1 SGHVS and CDR2 FQNEAQ. Trimming took off 4 bases at V and 0 bases at J, with 13 bases between the two ends. The CDR3: CASSYGRGISYEQYF. The CDR3 DNA reads TGTGCCAGCAGCTATGGACGGGGGATCTCCTACGAGCAGTACTTC.

This clonotype came up many times. V usage is TRBV18 and J usage is TRBJ2-7; 8 nucleotides line up with TRBD1. The V segment lost 6 bases and the J segment 2 bases; nucleotides outside the gene matches: 3. This CDR3 region has 13 residues. Germline CDR1 and CDR2: KGHSH and LQKENI. The CDR3 spells CASSAGQAYEQYF. The CDR3 DNA reads as TGTGCCAGCTCCGCGGGACAGGCCTACGAGCAGTACTTC.

This clonotype was counted many times. The chain uses TRBV7-2 and TRBJ2-7; D is unresolved. Trimming cost V 3 bases and J 1 base, with 16 bases left between them. CDR1 and CDR2 (germline): SGHTA, FQGNSA. This CDR3 has 16 residues. CDR3 in amino acids: CASSFSSRVRSYEQYF. The CDR3, as DNA: TGTGCCAGCAGCTTCAGCTCCCGGGTCAGATCCTACGAGCAGTACTTC.

V usage is TRBV5-1 and J usage is TRBJ2-7, with 7 positions matching TRBD2. The length of the CDR3 is 13 residues. Germline V gives CDR1 SGHRS, CDR2 YFSETQ. Unmatched junction bases numbered 6, after V lost 4 bases and J lost 5 bases. For the CDR3, the DNA is TGCGCCAGCAGCCCTCTGGGGGGGGACGAGCAGTACTTC. Translating gives CASSPLGGDEQYF.

This chain uses TRBV20-1 with TRBJ1-6; D perhaps matches TRBD1 (5 bases). Per germline, CDR1 DFQATT and CDR2 SNEGSKA (reference sequence). V gave up 0 bases and J gave up 13 bases, with 10 bases separating them. The length of the CDR3 is 12 residues. CDR3 in DNA: TGCAGTGCTAGAGATAGGGAGGGGCCCCTCCACTTT. This encodes CSARDREGPLHF.

This clonotype was picked up many times. The chain recombines TRBV5-1 with TRBJ2-3; D remains unclear. Germline assignment: CDR1 SGHRS and CDR2 YFSETQ. The CDR3 covers 13 residues. Between the trimmed V and J ends, which lost 4 bases and 2 bases, there was a span of 8 bases. The CDR3 spells CASSGRTTDTQYF. The DNA for the CDR3 is TGCGCCAGCAGCGGACGGACCACAGATACGCAGTATTTT.

In this sample, this clonotype turned up a few times. The rearrangement joins TRBV19 to TRBJ2-1; 8 bases line up with TRBD1. CDR1 and CDR2 (germline): LNHDA, SQIVND (reference sequence). The trim removed 7 bases at V and 4 bases at J, leaving 6 bases unmatched. The CDR3 sequence is 14 residues long. CDR3 bases: TGTGCCAGTACCCCTACAGGGGGGTACAATGAGCAGTTCTTC. This encodes CASTPTGGYNEQFF.

Comments on this clonotype: A read error may produce the germline difference seen at one junction end. The chain is built from TRBV7-7 and TRBJ2-1; 10 bases agree with TRBD2. Germline loops: CDR1 SSHAT, CDR2 FNYEAQ (reference sequence). This CDR3 is 16 amino acids long. CDR3 in DNA: TGTGCTAGCAGCTTAGCGGTAGCGGGGGGTTTCGATGAGCAGTTCTTC. Translating gives CASSLAVAGGFDEQFF. Combining the CDR3 with reference TRBV7-7 and TRBJ2-1 gives the whole variable domain GAGVSQSPRYKVTKRGQDVTLRCDPISSHATLYWYQQALGQGPEFLTYFNYEAQPDKSGLPSDRFSAERPEGSISTLTIQRTEQRDSAMYRCASSLAVAGGFDEQFFGPGTRLTVL.

The V and J genes are TRBV12-3 or TRBV12-4 and TRBJ1-6; D might be TRBD1 (5 bases). CDR3 length: 15 amino acids. The V end was cut by 3 bases, the J end by 2 bases, with 8 bases between. The CDR3 spells CASSFAGAYNSPLHF. In nucleotides, the CDR3 is TGTGCCAGCAGTTTCGCGGGGGCCTATAATTCACCCCTCCACTTT.

A remark on this clonotype: Just one base apart from a much larger clone, this may be a read error. V and J are TRBV25-1 and TRBJ2-7, with 7 bases fitting TRBD1. Germline CDR1 is MGHDK and CDR2 is SYGVNS. The CDR3 totals 13 residues. The V gene end was trimmed by 7 bases and the J gene end by 1 base; junction bases not matched to a gene: 4. The CDR3 nucleotides are TGTGCCAGCAAGGGACAGATGTCCTACGAGCAGTACTTC. Translating it yields CASKGQMSYEQYF.